The sequence of this TCR beta chain was determined in a study of T cells in localized non-small cell lung cancer. The CDR3 is 12 residues long. Trimming shortened V by 5 bases and J by 5 bases, and 9 bases separated the two germline ends. CDR1 is MNHGY and CDR2 is SAAAGT in the germline V gene. Some clones are missing from TCRdb's copy, which holds only in-frame ones; the method was immunoSEQ multiplex PCR. The table records fewer than 3,000 clones, roughly 15% of them present only once. Source: lung tumor tissue, taken before any cancer treatment. This receptor was taken from a woman between 40 and 69 years old with stage II lung adenocarcinoma. This chain uses TRBV6-8 with TRBJ2-5, with D uncertain. The CDR3 is CASSPIGETQYF. The CDR3 DNA reads as TGTGCCAGCAGTCCCATAGGGGAGACCCAGTACTTC.